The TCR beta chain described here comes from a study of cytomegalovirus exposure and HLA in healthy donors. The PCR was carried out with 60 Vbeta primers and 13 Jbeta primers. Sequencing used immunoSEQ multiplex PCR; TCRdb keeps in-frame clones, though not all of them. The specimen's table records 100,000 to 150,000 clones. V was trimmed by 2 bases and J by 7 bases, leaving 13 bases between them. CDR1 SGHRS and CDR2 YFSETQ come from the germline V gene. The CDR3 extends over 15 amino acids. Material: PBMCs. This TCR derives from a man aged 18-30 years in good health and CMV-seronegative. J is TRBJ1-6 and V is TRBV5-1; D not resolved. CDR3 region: CASSFGSGGNSPLHF. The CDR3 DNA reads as TGCGCCAGCAGCTTCGGTTCTGGCGGGAATTCACCCCTCCACTTT.